A selection of T cell receptor beta chains follows, all from one sample in a study of cytomegalovirus exposure and HLA in healthy donors. Method: immunoSEQ multiplex PCR; TCRdb's copy keeps in-frame clones and lacks some. The sample contains about 200,000 clones, roughly 83% of which appear only once. The sequenced sample was PBMCs. These TCRs come from a woman aged 18-30 years in good health and CMV-seronegative. The CDR3 runs from the conserved cysteine through the conserved F or W. A D gene is named only where the DNA matches it firmly. Only part of the rows carry a size: once, few, many, or a class if the clone is expanded.

D: -
size: once
J: TRBJ2-5
V: TRBV6-5
DNA: TGTGCCAGCAGTTACTCAAGCGCGCAAGAGACCCAGTACTTC
CDR3: CASSYSSAQETQYF

D: -
size: once
J: TRBJ2-7
V: TRBV6-1
DNA: TGTGCCAGCAGTGAAGTCAGCACAGCCTACGAGCAGTACTTC
CDR3: CASSEVSTAYEQYF

D: TRBD2
size: -
J: TRBJ2-1
V: TRBV18
DNA: TGTGCCAGCTCACCGCTAGTCGGGACTAGCTCCTACAATGAGCAGTTCTTC
CDR3: CASSPLVGTSSYNEQFF

D: -
size: -
J: TRBJ1-5
V: TRBV28
DNA: TGTGCCAGCAGTTTCATGAACCAGCCCCAGCATTTT
CDR3: CASSFMNQPQHF

D: -
size: -
J: TRBJ2-3
V: TRBV7-3
DNA: TGTGCCAGCAGCTTCGGGCGCACAGATACGCAGTATTTT
CDR3: CASSFGRTDTQYF

D: TRBD1
size: -
J: TRBJ1-2
V: TRBV7-3
DNA: TGTGCCAGCAGCTTAACAGGGACAGACAACTATGGCTACACCTTC
CDR3: CASSLTGTDNYGYTF

D: TRBD2
size: -
J: TRBJ2-7
V: TRBV9
DNA: TGTGCCAGCAGCGTAGGGGGAGCGGGGGGTCCCGGCGAGCAGTACTTC
CDR3: CASSVGGAGGPGEQYF

D: -
size: -
J: TRBJ2-7
V: TRBV2
DNA: TGTGCCAGCATGCAGGATTCCTACGAGCAGTACTTC
CDR3: CASMQDSYEQYF

D: TRBD2
size: -
J: TRBJ2-7
V: TRBV6-1
DNA: TGTGCCAGCAGTGCTAGCGGATCCCTCTCCGAGCAGTACTTC
CDR3: CASSASGSLSEQYF

D: TRBD2
size: -
J: TRBJ2-2
V: TRBV2
DNA: TGTGCCAGCATGGGTAGCGGGGTGACCGGGGAGCTGTTTTTT
CDR3: CASMGSGVTGELFF

D: TRBD2
size: -
J: TRBJ2-1
V: TRBV5-1
DNA: TGCGCCAGCAGCTTGGCCCCGACGACGGGGGGGAGGAACAATGAGCAGTTCTTC
CDR3: CASSLAPTTGGRNNEQFF

D: -
size: -
J: TRBJ1-1
V: TRBV5-1
DNA: TGCGCCAGCAGCCCGGGGGGGAGCACTGAAGCTTTCTTT
CDR3: CASSPGGSTEAFF

D: -
size: few
J: TRBJ2-7
V: TRBV27
DNA: TGTGCCAGCAGTGCATCAGCGGAAGGCTACGAGCAGTACTTC
CDR3: CASSASAEGYEQYF

D: -
size: -
J: TRBJ1-5
V: TRBV27
DNA: TGTGCCAGCAGTCCCAAGGGGTCCCAGGGCCCCAATCAGCCCCAGCATTTT
CDR3: CASSPKGSQGPNQPQHF

D: -
size: few
J: TRBJ2-7
V: TRBV28
DNA: TGTGCCAGCAGTTCAATGGGGGTCGGCGAGCAGTACTTC
CDR3: CASSSMGVGEQYF

D: -
size: once
J: TRBJ2-1
V: TRBV5-1
DNA: TGCGCCAGCAGCTTAGTCTCTTCGGGGGAGCAGTTCTTC
CDR3: CASSLVSSGEQFF

D: -
size: -
J: TRBJ1-5
V: TRBV27
DNA: TGTGCCAGCAGTTTAGTCCGGGACATCCACAGGGCCCAGCATTTT
CDR3: CASSLVRDIHRAQHF

D: TRBD1
size: -
J: TRBJ2-7
V: TRBV29-1
DNA: TGCAGCGTTGTACGCAGGGGACAGACCGAGCAGTACTTC
CDR3: CSVVRRGQTEQYF

D: TRBD1
size: -
J: TRBJ2-7
V: TRBV28
DNA: TGTGCCAGCAGGGGTAGGACAGGGAATAAGGTGGTCTACGAGCAGTACTTC
CDR3: CASRGRTGNKVVYEQYF

D: TRBD2
size: -
J: TRBJ2-3
V: TRBV7-6
DNA: TGTGCCAGCAGCCTGTCTAGCGGGGGGGTGGCAGATACGCAGTATTTT
CDR3: CASSLSSGGVADTQYF

D: -
size: -
J: TRBJ1-5
V: TRBV7-2
DNA: TGTGCCAGCAGCTCCGGGTACGGACTAAACAATCAGCCCCAGCATTTT
CDR3: CASSSGYGLNNQPQHF

D: -
size: -
J: TRBJ2-3
V: TRBV27
DNA: TGTGCCAGCAGTTTATTAGGGGGCGGGAGAGATACGCAGTATTTT
CDR3: CASSLLGGGRDTQYF

D: -
size: once
J: TRBJ1-2
V: TRBV5-6
DNA: TGTGCCAGCAGAGCCGTCAGAGGGGGCTACACCTTC
CDR3: CASRAVRGGYTF

D: -
size: -
J: TRBJ2-6
V: TRBV5-1
DNA: TGCGCCAGCAGAGTCGTTACCTCTGGGGCCAACGTCCTGACTTTC
CDR3: CASRVVTSGANVLTF

D: TRBD2
size: -
J: TRBJ2-1
V: TRBV27
DNA: TGTGCCAGCAGTTTTTGGCGAGCGGGAGCATACAATGAGCAGTTCTTC
CDR3: CASSFWRAGAYNEQFF

D: TRBD2
size: -
J: TRBJ2-7
V: TRBV30
DNA: TGTGCCTGGAGTGCCCCCCCCACTAGCGGGAACCTGGAGCAGTACTTC
CDR3: CAWSAPPTSGNLEQYF

D: -
size: -
J: TRBJ2-1
V: TRBV29-1
DNA: TGCAGCCCCCCGCCGGGAGAGACGGACAATGAGCAGTTCTTC
CDR3: CSPPPGETDNEQFF

D: -
size: -
J: TRBJ1-1
V: TRBV6-1
DNA: TGTGCCAGCAGTGATTTTCGGGGGTCGAACACTGAAGCTTTCTTT
CDR3: CASSDFRGSNTEAFF

D: TRBD2
size: -
J: TRBJ2-7
V: TRBV27
DNA: TGTGCCAGCAGTGTAGGACTAGCGGGGACCTACGAGCAGTACTTC
CDR3: CASSVGLAGTYEQYF

D: -
size: -
J: TRBJ1-3
V: TRBV6-1
DNA: TGTGCCAGCAGTGGTAGGGGAGCAGGAAACACCATATATTTT
CDR3: CASSGRGAGNTIYF

D: TRBD1
size: once
J: TRBJ2-2
V: TRBV11-3
DNA: TGTGCCAGCACCCCGGGACAGCACACCGGGGAGCTGTTTTTT
CDR3: CASTPGQHTGELFF

D: TRBD1
size: -
J: TRBJ1-2
V: TRBV6-1
DNA: TGTGCCAGCAGTGGGACAGGGGACTATGGCTACACCTTC
CDR3: CASSGTGDYGYTF

D: -
size: -
J: TRBJ1-5
V: TRBV30
DNA: TGTGCCTGGAGTGTTACGGGTAATCAGCCCCAGCATTTT
CDR3: CAWSVTGNQPQHF

D: -
size: -
J: TRBJ2-7
V: TRBV18
DNA: TGTGCCAGCTCATGGCCGCACACCTACGAGCAGTACTTC
CDR3: CASSWPHTYEQYF

D: -
size: -
J: TRBJ2-1
V: TRBV29-1
DNA: TGCAGCGTTGAACCTCCGTACAATGAGCAGTTCTTC
CDR3: CSVEPPYNEQFF

D: -
size: -
J: TRBJ1-2
V: TRBV27
DNA: TGTGCCAGCAGTTTTGGGGCGGGCTATGGCTACACCTTC
CDR3: CASSFGAGYGYTF

D: -
size: once
J: TRBJ1-6
V: TRBV9
DNA: TGTGCCAGCAGCGTACAGCCTAATTCACCCCTCCACTTT
CDR3: CASSVQPNSPLHF

D: -
size: -
J: TRBJ2-6
V: TRBV6-1
DNA: TGTGCCAGCAGTGAAGGCTCTGGGGCCAACGTCCTGACTTTC
CDR3: CASSEGSGANVLTF

D: -
size: few
J: TRBJ1-3
V: TRBV18
DNA: TGTGCCAGCTCACCACCGGCAGTCGGAAACACCATATATTTT
CDR3: CASSPPAVGNTIYF

D: TRBD2
size: -
J: TRBJ2-3
V: TRBV5-1
DNA: TGCGCCAGCAGCTTAGGACTAGCGGACAGCACAGATACGCAGTATTTT
CDR3: CASSLGLADSTDTQYF

D: TRBD2
size: few
J: TRBJ2-7
V: TRBV5-1
DNA: TGCGCCAGCGCCAGACTAGCGGGAGGGCCGGGGTACGAGCAGTACTTC
CDR3: CASARLAGGPGYEQYF